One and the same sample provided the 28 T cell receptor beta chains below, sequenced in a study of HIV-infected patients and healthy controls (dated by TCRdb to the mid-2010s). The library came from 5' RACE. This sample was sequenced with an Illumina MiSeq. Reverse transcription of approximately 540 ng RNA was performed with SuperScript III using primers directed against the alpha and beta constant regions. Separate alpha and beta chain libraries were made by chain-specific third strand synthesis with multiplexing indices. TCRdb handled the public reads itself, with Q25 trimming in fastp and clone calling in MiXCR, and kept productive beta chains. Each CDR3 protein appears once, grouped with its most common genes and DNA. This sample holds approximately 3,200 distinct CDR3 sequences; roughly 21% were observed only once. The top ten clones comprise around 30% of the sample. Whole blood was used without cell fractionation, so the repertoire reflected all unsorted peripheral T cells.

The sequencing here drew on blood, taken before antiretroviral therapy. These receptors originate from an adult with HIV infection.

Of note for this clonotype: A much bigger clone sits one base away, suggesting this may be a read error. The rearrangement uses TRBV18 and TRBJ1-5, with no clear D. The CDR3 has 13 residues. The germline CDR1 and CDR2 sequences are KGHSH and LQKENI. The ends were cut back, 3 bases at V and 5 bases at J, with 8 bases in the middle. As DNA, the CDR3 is TGTGCCAGCTCACCCAAGCGGGATCAGCCCCAGCATTTT. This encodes CASSPKRDQPQHF.

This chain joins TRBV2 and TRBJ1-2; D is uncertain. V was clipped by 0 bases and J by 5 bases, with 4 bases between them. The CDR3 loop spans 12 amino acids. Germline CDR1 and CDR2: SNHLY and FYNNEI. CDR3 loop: CASSEAEYGYTF. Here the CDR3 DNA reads TGTGCCAGCAGTGAAGCGGAGTATGGCTACACCTTC.

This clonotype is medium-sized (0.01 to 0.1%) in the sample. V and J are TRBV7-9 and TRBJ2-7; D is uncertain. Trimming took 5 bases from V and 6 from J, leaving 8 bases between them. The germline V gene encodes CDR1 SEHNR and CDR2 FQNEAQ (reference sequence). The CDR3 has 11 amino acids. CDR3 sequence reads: CASSPEFEQYF. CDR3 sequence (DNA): TGTGCCAGCAGCCCGGAGTTCGAGCAGTACTTC.

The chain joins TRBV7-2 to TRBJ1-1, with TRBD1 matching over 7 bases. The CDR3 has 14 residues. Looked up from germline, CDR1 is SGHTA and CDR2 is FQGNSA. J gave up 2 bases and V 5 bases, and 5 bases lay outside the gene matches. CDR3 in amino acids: CASSPGQRNTEAFF. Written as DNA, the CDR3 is TGTGCCAGCAGCCCGGGACAGAGAAACACTGAAGCTTTCTTT.

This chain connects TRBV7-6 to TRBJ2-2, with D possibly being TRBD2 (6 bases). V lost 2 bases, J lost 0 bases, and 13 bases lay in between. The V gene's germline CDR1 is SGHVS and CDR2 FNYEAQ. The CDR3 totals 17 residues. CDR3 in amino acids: CASSLQSAGTNTGELFF. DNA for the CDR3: TGTGCCAGCAGCTTACAGAGCGCGGGGACGAACACCGGGGAGCTGTTTTTT.

CDR3 amino acids: CASSSNGEGREQYF. The CDR3 nucleotides are TGTGCCAGCAGCTCGAACGGAGAAGGGCGCGAGCAGTACTTC. The genes are TRBV7-9 and TRBJ2-7; D unclear. Looked up from germline, CDR1 is SEHNR and CDR2 is FQNEAQ (reference sequence). The CDR3 has 14 residues. V lost 4 bases and J lost 6, with 16 bases in between.

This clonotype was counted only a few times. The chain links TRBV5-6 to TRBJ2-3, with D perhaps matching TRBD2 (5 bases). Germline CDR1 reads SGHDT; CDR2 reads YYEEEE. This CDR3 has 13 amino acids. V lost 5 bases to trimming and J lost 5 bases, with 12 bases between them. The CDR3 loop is CASSPGNGDTQYF. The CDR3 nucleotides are TGTGCCAGCAGTCCCGGGAACGGAGATACGCAGTATTTT.

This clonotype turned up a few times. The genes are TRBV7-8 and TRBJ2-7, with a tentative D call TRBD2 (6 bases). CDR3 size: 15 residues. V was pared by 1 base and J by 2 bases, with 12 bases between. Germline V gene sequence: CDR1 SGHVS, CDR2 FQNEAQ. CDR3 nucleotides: TGTGCCAGCAGCTTAGAAGCGGGCAGAGCCTACGAGCAGTACTTC. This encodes CASSLEAGRAYEQYF.

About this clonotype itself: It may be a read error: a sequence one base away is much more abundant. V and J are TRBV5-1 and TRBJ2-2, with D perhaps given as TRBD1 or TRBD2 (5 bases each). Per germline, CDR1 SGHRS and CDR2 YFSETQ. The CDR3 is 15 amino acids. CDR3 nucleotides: TGCGCCAGCATCTTGGCCGGGGCAGTCCCCGGGGAGCTGTTTTTT. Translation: CASILAGAVPGELFF.

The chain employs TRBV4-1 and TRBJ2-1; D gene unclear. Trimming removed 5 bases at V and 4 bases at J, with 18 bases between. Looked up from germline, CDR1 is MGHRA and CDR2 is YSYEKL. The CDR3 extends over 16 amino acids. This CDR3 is CASSSVSPGVYNEQFF. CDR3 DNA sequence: TGCGCCAGCAGCTCGGTTTCCCCAGGAGTATACAATGAGCAGTTCTTC.

As DNA, the CDR3 is TGTGCCAGCACCCACAAGGGGGGGGCGAACACTGAAGCTTTCTTT. Protein product: CASTHKGGANTEAFF. V and J are TRBV11-2 and TRBJ1-1; D is perhaps TRBD1 (6 bases). This CDR3 contains 15 residues. The ends were cut back, 7 bases at V and 1 base at J, with 16 bases in the middle. Germline V gene data show CDR1 as SGHAT and CDR2 as FQNNGV.

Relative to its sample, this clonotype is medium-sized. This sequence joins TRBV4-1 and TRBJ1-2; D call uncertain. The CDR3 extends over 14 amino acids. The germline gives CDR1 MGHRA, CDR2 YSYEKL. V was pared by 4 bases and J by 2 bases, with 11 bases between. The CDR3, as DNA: TGCGCCAGCAGCCTAGACGGCCCGAACTATGGCTACACCTTC. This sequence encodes CASSLDGPNYGYTF.

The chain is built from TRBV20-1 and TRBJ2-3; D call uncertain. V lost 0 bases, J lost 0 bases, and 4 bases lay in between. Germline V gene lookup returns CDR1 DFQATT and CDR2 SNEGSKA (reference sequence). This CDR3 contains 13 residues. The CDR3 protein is CSAREQSTDTQYF. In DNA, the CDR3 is TGCAGTGCTAGAGAACAGAGCACAGATACGCAGTATTTT.

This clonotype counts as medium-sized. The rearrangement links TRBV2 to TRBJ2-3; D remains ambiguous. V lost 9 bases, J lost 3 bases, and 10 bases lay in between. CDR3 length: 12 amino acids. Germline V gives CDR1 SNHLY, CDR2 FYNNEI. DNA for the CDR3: TGTGCCAGTAATGTGGGGACAGATACGCAGTATTTT. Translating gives CASNVGTDTQYF.

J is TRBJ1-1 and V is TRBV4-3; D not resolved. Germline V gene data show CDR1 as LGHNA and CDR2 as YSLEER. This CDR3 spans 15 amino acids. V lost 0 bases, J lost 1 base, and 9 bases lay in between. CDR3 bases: TGCGCCAGCAGCCAAGATCGGCGAAGGAACACTGAAGCTTTCTTT. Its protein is CASSQDRRRNTEAFF.

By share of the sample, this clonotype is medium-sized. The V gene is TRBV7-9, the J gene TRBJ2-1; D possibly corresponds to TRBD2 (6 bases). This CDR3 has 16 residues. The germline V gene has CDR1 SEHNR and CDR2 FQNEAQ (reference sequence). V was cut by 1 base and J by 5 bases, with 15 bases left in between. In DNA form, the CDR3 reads TGTGCCAGCAGCTTAGTTGGGGGGACCTCAAACAATGAGCAGTTCTTC. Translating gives CASSLVGGTSNNEQFF.

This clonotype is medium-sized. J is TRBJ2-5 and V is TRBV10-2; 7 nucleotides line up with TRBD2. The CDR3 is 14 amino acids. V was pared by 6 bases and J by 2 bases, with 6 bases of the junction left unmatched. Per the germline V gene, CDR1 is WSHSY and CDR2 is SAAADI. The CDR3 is CASRSGALQETQYF. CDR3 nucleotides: TGCGCCAGCAGAAGCGGGGCATTACAAGAGACCCAGTACTTC.

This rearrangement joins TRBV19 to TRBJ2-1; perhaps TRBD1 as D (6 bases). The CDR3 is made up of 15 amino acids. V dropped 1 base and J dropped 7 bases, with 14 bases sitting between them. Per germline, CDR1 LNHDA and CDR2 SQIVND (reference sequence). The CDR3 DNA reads TGTGCCAGTAGTATAGTTGCAGGGGTTTTAAATGAGCAGTTCTTC. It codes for CASSIVAGVLNEQFF.

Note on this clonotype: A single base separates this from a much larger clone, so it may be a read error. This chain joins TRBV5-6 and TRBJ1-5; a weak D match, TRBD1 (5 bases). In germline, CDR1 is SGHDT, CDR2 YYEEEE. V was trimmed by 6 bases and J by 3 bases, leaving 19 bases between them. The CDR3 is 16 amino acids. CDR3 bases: TGTGCCAGCATCACCTTCGGGGCAGCGAACAATCAGCCCCAGCATTTT. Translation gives CASITFGAANNQPQHF.

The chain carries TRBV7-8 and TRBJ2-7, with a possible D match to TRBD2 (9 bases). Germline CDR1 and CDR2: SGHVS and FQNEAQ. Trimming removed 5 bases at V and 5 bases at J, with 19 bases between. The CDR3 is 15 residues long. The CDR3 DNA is TGTGCCAGCAGCCCTCAGGGGGCGGGGGGGAACGAGCAGTACTTC. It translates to CASSPQGAGGNEQYF.

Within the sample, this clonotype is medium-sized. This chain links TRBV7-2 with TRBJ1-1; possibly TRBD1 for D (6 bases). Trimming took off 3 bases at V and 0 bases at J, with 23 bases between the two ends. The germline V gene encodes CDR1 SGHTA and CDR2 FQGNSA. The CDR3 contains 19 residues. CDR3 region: CASSFLHPQGFTMNTEAFF. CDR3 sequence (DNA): TGTGCCAGCAGCTTCCTTCATCCACAGGGCTTCACGATGAACACTGAAGCTTTCTTT. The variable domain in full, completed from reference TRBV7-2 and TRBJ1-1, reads GAGVSQSPSNKVTEKGKDVELRCDPISGHTALYWYRQSLGQGLEFLIYFQGNSAPDKSGLPSDRFSAERTGGSVSTLTIQRTQQEDSAVYLCASSFLHPQGFTMNTEAFFGQGTRLTVV.

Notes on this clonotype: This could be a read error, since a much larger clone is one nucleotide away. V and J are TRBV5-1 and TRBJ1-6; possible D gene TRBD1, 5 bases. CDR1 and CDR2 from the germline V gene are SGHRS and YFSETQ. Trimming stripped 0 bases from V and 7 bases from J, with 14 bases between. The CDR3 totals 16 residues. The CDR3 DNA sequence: TGCGCCAGCAGCTTGGAGGGTCAGGGTTTAAATTCACCCCTCCACTTT. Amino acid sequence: CASSLEGQGLNSPLHF.

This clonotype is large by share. CDR3 DNA sequence: TGTGCCAGCAGTTTTTACCAGGGAAACTATGGCTACACCTTC. Its protein is CASSFYQGNYGYTF. V is TRBV12-3 or TRBV12-4 and J is TRBJ1-2; D possibly corresponds to TRBD1 (5 bases). Trimming took 3 bases from V and 2 from J, leaving 10 bases between them. The CDR3 extends over 14 amino acids.

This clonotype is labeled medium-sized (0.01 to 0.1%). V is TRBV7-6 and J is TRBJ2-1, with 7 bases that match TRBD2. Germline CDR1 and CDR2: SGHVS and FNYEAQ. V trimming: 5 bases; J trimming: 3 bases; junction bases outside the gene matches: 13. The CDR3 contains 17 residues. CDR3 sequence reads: CASSHNLGRGVYNEQFF. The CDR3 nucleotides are TGTGCCAGCAGCCACAATCTGGGCCGGGGGGTCTACAATGAGCAGTTCTTC.

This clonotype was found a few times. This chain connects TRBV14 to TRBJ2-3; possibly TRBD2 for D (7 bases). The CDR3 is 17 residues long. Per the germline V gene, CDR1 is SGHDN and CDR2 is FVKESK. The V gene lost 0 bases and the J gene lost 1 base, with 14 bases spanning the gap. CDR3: CASSQEAAGAGTDTQYF. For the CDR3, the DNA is TGTGCCAGCAGCCAAGAGGCGGCGGGGGCTGGCACAGATACGCAGTATTTT.

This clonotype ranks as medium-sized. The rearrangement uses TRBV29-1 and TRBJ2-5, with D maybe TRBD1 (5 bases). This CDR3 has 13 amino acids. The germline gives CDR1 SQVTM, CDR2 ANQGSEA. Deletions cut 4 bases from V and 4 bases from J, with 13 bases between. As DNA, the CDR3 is TGCAGCGTTGTCTCAGGGCTGGGAGAGACCCAGTACTTC. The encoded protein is CSVVSGLGETQYF.

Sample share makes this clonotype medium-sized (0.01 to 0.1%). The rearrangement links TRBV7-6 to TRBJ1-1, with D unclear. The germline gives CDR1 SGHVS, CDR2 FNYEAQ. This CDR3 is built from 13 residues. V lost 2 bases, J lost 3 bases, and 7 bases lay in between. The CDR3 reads CASSLKGDTEAFF. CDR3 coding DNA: TGTGCCAGCAGCTTAAAGGGCGACACTGAAGCTTTCTTT.

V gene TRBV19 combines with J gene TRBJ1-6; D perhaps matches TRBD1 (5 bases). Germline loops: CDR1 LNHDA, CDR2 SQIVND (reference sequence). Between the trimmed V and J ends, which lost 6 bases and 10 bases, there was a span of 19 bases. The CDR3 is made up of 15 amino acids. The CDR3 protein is CASSHGSRVESPLHF. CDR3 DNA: TGTGCCAGTAGCCACGGGAGCAGGGTCGAGTCACCCCTCCACTTT.